This T cell receptor (beta chain) was sequenced in a study of CD8 T cells in Susac syndrome (dated by TCRdb to between 2018 and 2021). About the full investigation: The study used repertoire sequencing to test whether antigen drove CD8+ T cell activation and differentiation in Susac syndrome. General conclusions and limits of the study: The study acknowledged that relatively few individuals were included in the TCR sequencing and HLA analysis.

Peripheral blood CD8+ and CD4+ T cells from healthy donors, Susac syndrome patients and multiple sclerosis patients were profiled by high-throughput TCR beta sequencing. The multiple sclerosis controls were treatment-naive patients whose relapsing-remitting disease, either stable or active, fulfilled the revised McDonald criteria. Bulk CD8+ and CD4+ T cells were purified magnetically by negative isolation, whereas CD8+ TEMRA cells were enriched by FACS. Blood was drawn into EDTA tubes, processed within 24 hours, and PBMCs were isolated by density gradient centrifugation. PBMCs intended for TCR sequencing were cryopreserved in liquid nitrogen and were subsequently thawed in a 37 degrees C water bath. The sorted or isolated CD4+, CD8+ and CD8+ TEMRA cells reached a purity of at least 90%. RNA was extracted using the RNeasy kit, and roughly 0.45 to 1 microgram was reverse transcribed with random hexamers. TCR beta CDR3 regions were amplified with the immunoSEQ multiplex PCR assay covering 54 Vbeta and 13 Jbeta segments. PCR amplification bias was corrected by using a synthetic template baseline for primer optimization and computational correction. For the original study's pipeline: Only productive sequences were kept, with reads annotated to V, D and J genes according to IMGT and analyzed in immunoSEQ Analyzer. To calculate clonality, Shannon entropy was normalized by log2 of the number of productive unique sequences and then subtracted from one. For each patient and control, public and private clones were evaluated among the 100 most prevalent clones. Susac-specific clones were defined as absent from healthy and MS cohorts, some 1,000 published viral clones and other ImmuneACCESS disease sequences. TCRdb's own reprocessing of the public reads used fastp at Q25 and MiXCR and kept productive beta chains. Rows with one shared CDR3 protein collapse into an entry with the most common genes and DNA. The V and J calls and clone size are TCRdb's, not the authors'. The table for this sample lists about 210,000 distinct CDR3 sequences; about 95% of them were counted only once. The leading ten clones occupy 0.095% of the sample.

In the case of this clonotype: Its antigen remains undetermined. Nothing much larger sits one base from this clone, and base qualities are not available.

CDR1 SGDLS and CDR2 YYNGEE were looked up in the germline V gene. From the cysteine through the phenylalanine, the CDR3 covers 17 amino acids. Kept here is only the CDR3 DNA, which spans 51 bases and is read in frame from base 1. V and J lose 2 bases and 5 bases, and a span of 22 bases separates them. The chain couples TRBV9 to TRBJ2-5; TRBD1 is possibly the D segment (5 matching bases). The origin of this receptor is a human donor with multiple sclerosis. The specimen was CD4+ T cells from PBMCs. The CDR3 amino acid sequence is: CASSVGETGWRLETQYF. The DNA reads TGTGCCAGCAGCGTTGGGGAAACAGGTTGGCGGTTGGAGACCCAGTACTTC.